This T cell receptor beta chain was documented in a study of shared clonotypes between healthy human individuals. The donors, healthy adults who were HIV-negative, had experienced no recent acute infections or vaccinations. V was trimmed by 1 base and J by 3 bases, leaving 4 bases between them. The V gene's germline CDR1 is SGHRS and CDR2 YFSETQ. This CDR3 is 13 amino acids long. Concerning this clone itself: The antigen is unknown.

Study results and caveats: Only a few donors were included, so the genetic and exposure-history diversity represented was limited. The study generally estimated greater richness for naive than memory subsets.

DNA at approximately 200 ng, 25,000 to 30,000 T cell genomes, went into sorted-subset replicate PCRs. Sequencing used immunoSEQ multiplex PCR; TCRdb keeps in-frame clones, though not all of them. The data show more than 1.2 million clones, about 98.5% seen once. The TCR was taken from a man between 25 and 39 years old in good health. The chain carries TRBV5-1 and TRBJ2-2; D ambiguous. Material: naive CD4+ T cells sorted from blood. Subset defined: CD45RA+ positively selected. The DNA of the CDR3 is TGCGCCAGCAGCTTGTTCCACACCGGGGAGCTGTTTTTT. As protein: CASSLFHTGELFF. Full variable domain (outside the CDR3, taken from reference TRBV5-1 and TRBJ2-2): KAGVTQTPRYLIKTRGQQVTLSCSPISGHRSVSWYQQTPGQGLQFLFEYFSETQRNKGNFPGRFSGRQFSNSRSEMNVSTLELGDSALYLCASSLFHTGELFFGEGSRLTVL.